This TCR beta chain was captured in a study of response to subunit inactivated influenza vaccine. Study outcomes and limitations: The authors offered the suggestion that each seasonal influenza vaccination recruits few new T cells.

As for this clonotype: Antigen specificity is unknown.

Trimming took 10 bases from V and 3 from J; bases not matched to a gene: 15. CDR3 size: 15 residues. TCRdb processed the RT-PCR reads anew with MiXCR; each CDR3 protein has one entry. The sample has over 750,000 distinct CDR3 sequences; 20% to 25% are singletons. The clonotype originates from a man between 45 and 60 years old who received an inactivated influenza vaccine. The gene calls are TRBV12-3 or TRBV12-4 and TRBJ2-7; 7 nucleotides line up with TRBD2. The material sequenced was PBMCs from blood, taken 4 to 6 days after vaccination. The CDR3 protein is CATSNGQAGVYEQYF. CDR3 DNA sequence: TGTGCCACCTCAAATGGGCAGGCGGGGGTCTACGAGCAGTACTTC.